This TCR beta chain was found in a study of blood T cell repertoires in COVID-19. Study at large: Samples representing acute and convalescent COVID-19 were sourced from the United States, Italy and Spain. Nucleic acid was either cDNA or gDNA, and it came from T cells, B-cell-depleted T cells, or PBMCs.

Germline V lookup: CDR1 KGHSH, CDR2 LQKENI. The CDR3 contains 16 residues. Trimming removed 2 bases from V and 2 bases from J; junction bases left unmatched: 5. In the original processing: Nucleated cell counts were estimated from reference gene primer amplification. Here immunoSEQ multiplex PCR was the method, and the copy in TCRdb shows in-frame clones only, minus some. V, J and clone size are taken as reported in that table, and D and trimming were inferred from the DNA itself. The sample contains around 100,000 clones, approximately 85% of which appear only once. The clonotype originates from a human donor in a cohort sampled during active COVID-19. The chain is built from TRBV18 and TRBJ2-5; 10 bases align to TRBD1. The sequencing input was peripheral blood. CDR3 sequence reads: CASSPALGQGQETQYF. DNA of the CDR3: TGTGCCAGCTCACCAGCCCTGGGACAGGGGCAAGAGACCCAGTACTTC.